This T cell receptor beta chain stems from a study of blood T cells in healthy people across ages. Broader study findings: PBMCs went unsorted, and a conclusive naive versus antigen-experienced comparison was therefore prevented. CMV status of donors was not determined, possibly confounding expanded clonotype changes. In long-lived donors, naive CD4+ cell counts and diversity exceeded those of aged donors.

The sample holds a few counts of this clonotype. The antigen remains undetermined. Unmatched junction bases numbered 10, after V lost 5 bases and J lost 4 bases. CDR3 length: 15 amino acids. Germline CDR1 MNHNY, CDR2 SVGAGI (reference sequence). Through a sample-barcoded 5' primer and a J-beta primer mix, a second PCR was run for about 6 to 12 cycles. The template-switch adaptor, which had 12 random nucleotides, put a tag on each cDNA molecule. TCRdb reprocessed the 5' RACE reads via MiXCR and lists one record per CDR3 protein. This table has 1.5 million to 2 million distinct CDR3 sequences, about 35% appearing once.

The chain joins TRBV6-6 to TRBJ1-2, with 7 bases that match TRBD1. This TCR came from a woman in her twenties or thirties in good health. Sequences were obtained from blood. The CDR3 loop reads CASSTPTGMGYGYTF. DNA of the CDR3: TGTGCCAGCAGTACCCCGACAGGGATGGGCTATGGCTACACCTTC.